These T cell receptor beta chains were read from a single sample in a study of response to subunit inactivated influenza vaccine. TCRdb ran MiXCR on the RT-PCR reads and lists one entry per CDR3 protein. Of roughly 500,000 distinct CDR3 sequences in the sample, 15% to 20% were seen once. The material was CD4+ T cells sorted from PBMCs, obtained approximately 25 months after vaccination. Receptors originate from a man aged 45-69 years who received an inactivated influenza vaccine. Both conserved end residues are part of each CDR3. D genes are given only for firm matches. A clone size is listed for some rows: how often the clone was seen (once, few, many), or a class if it is expanded.

TRBD1	few	TRBV29-1	TRBJ1-1	CSVETVDRGRHTEAFF	TGCAGCGTTGAAACGGTGGACAGGGGGAGGCACACTGAAGCTTTCTTT
TRBD2	few	TRBV29-1	TRBJ2-3	CSVTSGSLGLADTQYF	TGCAGCGTGACTAGCGGGAGTCTCGGGTTAGCAGATACGCAGTATTTT
.	.	TRBV3-1	TRBJ1-3	CASSLPQVISGNTIYF	TGTGCCAGCAGCCTTCCACAGGTTATCTCTGGAAACACCATATATTTT
.	many	TRBV18	TRBJ1-5	CASSYDRTVNQPQHF	TGTGCCAGCTCATATGACAGGACCGTCAATCAGCCCCAGCATTTT
.	few	TRBV14	TRBJ1-1	CASSQDRTTNTEAFF	TGTGCCAGCAGCCAAGATAGGACAACGAACACTGAAGCTTTCTTT
.	.	TRBV2	TRBJ2-1	CASREVYEQFF	TGTGCCAGCAGGGAGGTCTATGAGCAGTTCTTC
TRBD2	few	TRBV11-2	TRBJ2-3	CASSHGLAAKLDTDTQYF	TGTGCCAGCAGCCACGGACTAGCGGCGAAACTCGACACAGATACGCAGTATTTT
.	.	TRBV6-1	TRBJ2-6	CASSQFGAAGANVLTF	TGTGCCAGCAGCCAATTTGGGGCGGCTGGGGCCAACGTCCTGACTTTC
.	few	TRBV5-1	TRBJ2-2	CASSPRIEGGGTGELFF	TGCGCCAGCAGCCCTCGAATTGAGGGGGGCGGAACCGGGGAGCTGTTTTTT
.	.	TRBV27	TRBJ2-3	CASSTLGTDTQYF	TGTGCCAGCAGTACCCTAGGGACAGATACGCAGTATTTT
.	few	TRBV15	TRBJ1-1	CATSRDSRAGEAFF	TGTGCCACCAGCAGAGATTCCAGGGCCGGCGAAGCTTTCTTT
.	few	TRBV7-2	TRBJ2-1	CASSPGGTSNEQFF	TGTGCCAGCAGCCCAGGGGGGACTAGTAATGAGCAGTTCTTC
TRBD2	few	TRBV4-3	TRBJ2-1	CASSQDPKRGGYNEQFF	TGCGCCAGCAGCCAAGATCCGAAACGGGGGGGCTACAATGAGCAGTTCTTC